This note documents a single T cell receptor (beta chain) sequence. Generated by immunoSEQ multiplex PCR, the TCRdb table keeps only in-frame clones and is missing some. Of 100,000 or so clones listed, 90% to 95% are singletons. The data stem from a study of blood T cell repertoires in COVID-19. Trimming at V came to 5 bases and at J to 3 bases, leaving 3 bases not matched to a gene. Per the germline V gene, CDR1 is SGHVS and CDR2 is FQNEAQ. The CDR3 has 15 amino acids. The sequence came from a woman aged 45-60 years in a cohort sampled during active COVID-19. Sequencing was done on a sample of peripheral blood. The chain has TRBV7-8 and TRBJ2-1; 11 nucleotides match TRBD2. The CDR3 loop is CASSRGLADYNEQFF. The DNA of the CDR3 is TGTGCCAGCAGCAGGGGACTAGCGGACTACAATGAGCAGTTCTTC.